The 27 T cell receptor beta chains given below trace back to one sample, sequenced in a study of T cells in Graves' hyperthyroidism and ophthalmopathy. Amplification of TCR beta CDR3 regions used RNA as the template. Primed by the HTBI set, a first-round RT-PCR was run on the TCR CDR3. TCRdb reanalysed the multiplex PCR reads using MiXCR and keeps one entry per CDR3 protein. This sample carries hundreds of thousands of distinct CDR3 sequences, approximately 14% of them seen once, and the ten largest clones take roughly 10%. Sequenced sample: blood. The receptors here all came from a woman aged 18 to 35 with Graves' hyperthyroidism.

This clonotype was counted between two and nine times. The chain is built from TRBV5-1 and TRBJ2-2, with unresolved D. The V and J ends lost 0 bases and 5 bases respectively, with 11 bases between them. This CDR3 comprises 15 residues. Germline values: CDR1 SGHRS, CDR2 YFSETQ. The CDR3, as DNA: TGCGCCAGCAGCTTGGTGACTGGGTTTACCGGGGAGCTGTTTTTT. This translates into CASSLVTGFTGELFF.

In its sample, this clonotype was seen a few times. V and J are TRBV20-1 and TRBJ2-1; 10 nucleotides line up with TRBD2. J lost 6 bases, V lost 0 bases, and 11 bases had no gene match. Per the germline V gene, CDR1 is DFQATT and CDR2 is SNEGSKA (reference sequence). The CDR3 consists of 17 residues. Here the CDR3 DNA reads TGCAGTGCTAGAGATCCTGAGCGAGCGGGAGGGATCAATGAGCAGTTCTTC. Protein product: CSARDPERAGGINEQFF.

This clonotype was observed at least ten times. The chain recombines TRBV7-9 with TRBJ2-7; 16 bases are a match to TRBD2. Unmatched junction bases numbered 7, after V lost 2 bases and J lost 3 bases. Per the germline V gene, CDR1 is SEHNR and CDR2 is FQNEAQ (reference sequence). The CDR3 sequence is 18 residues long. The CDR3 nucleotides are TGTGCCAGCAGCTTACTCCCGGGACTAGCGGGAGGGCACTACGAGCAGTACTTC. Protein: CASSLLPGLAGGHYEQYF.

The chain carries TRBV14 and TRBJ2-7; no clear D gene. The CDR3 runs 12 residues. V was trimmed by 4 bases and J by 3 bases, leaving 7 bases between them. In germline, CDR1 is SGHDN, CDR2 FVKESK. CDR3 in amino acids: CASSRALYEQYF. CDR3 DNA: TGTGCCAGCAGCCGGGCCCTCTACGAGCAGTACTTC. Full variable domain (outside the CDR3, taken from reference TRBV14 and TRBJ2-7): EAGVTQFPSHSVIEKGQTVTLRCDPISGHDNLYWYRRVMGKEIKFLLHFVKESKQDESGMPNNRFLAERTGGTYSTLKVQPAELEDSGVYFCASSRALYEQYFGPGTRLTVT.

The CDR3 loop is CSARVGLAGVNTGELFF. Written as DNA, the CDR3 is TGCAGTGCTAGAGTGGGCCTAGCGGGAGTTAACACCGGGGAGCTGTTTTTT. The V call is TRBV20-1, the J call TRBJ2-2; 10 nucleotides align to TRBD2. The CDR3 loop spans 17 amino acids. In germline, CDR1 is DFQATT, CDR2 SNEGSKA (reference sequence). Unmatched junction bases numbered 7, after V lost 1 base and J lost 2 bases.

The table lists this clonotype with many counts. The rearrangement joins TRBV12-3 or TRBV12-4 to TRBJ2-7, with D possibly TRBD1 on 5 matching bases. V was shortened by 5 bases and J by 1 base, with 18 bases between the two germline ends. There are 16 residues in the CDR3. DNA for the CDR3: TGTGCCAGCAGTCCTTATGGGGCAGGGATTTCCTACGAGCAGTACTTC. This translates into CASSPYGAGISYEQYF.

This rearrangement joins TRBV30 to TRBJ2-2, with 7 bases identical to TRBD2. The trim removed 2 bases at V and 6 bases at J, leaving 12 bases unmatched. This CDR3 has 16 residues. Germline V gives CDR1 GTSNPN, CDR2 SVGIG (reference sequence). The CDR3 DNA follows: TGTGCCTGGAGTCACTTAGGACTAGGCTATCCCGGGGAGCTGTTTTTT. It codes for CAWSHLGLGYPGELFF.

The V call is TRBV29-1, the J call TRBJ2-1, with D uncertain. Germline assignment: CDR1 SQVTM and CDR2 ANQGSEA. With 4 bases removed from V and 7 bases from J, the gap between germline ends came to 8 bases. The length of the CDR3 is 11 residues. CDR3: CSVGRRNEQFF. The CDR3 DNA reads as TGCAGCGTTGGACGCAGAAATGAGCAGTTCTTC.

The chain employs TRBV9 and TRBJ2-7; 8 bases map to TRBD2. CDR1 is SGDLS and CDR2 is YYNGEE in the germline V gene. The CDR3 extends over 14 amino acids. The junction had 5 bases not matched to a gene; V was cut back by 4 bases and J by 2 bases. The CDR3 spells CASSWGLETYEQYF. CDR3 DNA sequence: TGTGCCAGCAGCTGGGGACTAGAGACCTACGAGCAGTACTTC.

This clonotype was seen many times. This chain connects TRBV5-5 to TRBJ2-1; TRBD2 agrees at 14 bases. This CDR3 is 16 amino acids long. Germline V CDR1 and CDR2: SGHKS, YYEKEE (reference sequence). The junction had 6 bases not matched to a gene; V was cut back by 3 bases and J by 7 bases. The CDR3 reads CASSSPGLAGANEQFF. For the CDR3, the DNA is TGTGCCAGCAGCTCTCCGGGACTAGCGGGAGCGAATGAGCAGTTCTTC.

This clonotype occurred a few times. The chain carries TRBV9 and TRBJ2-3; tentatively, D is TRBD1 (5 bases). V dropped 3 bases and J dropped 8 bases, with 16 bases sitting between them. Per the germline V gene, CDR1 is SGDLS and CDR2 is YYNGEE. This CDR3 is built from 14 residues. CDR3 in amino acids: CASSEPRWGGTQYF. CDR3 in DNA: TGTGCCAGCAGCGAGCCCAGGTGGGGCGGTACGCAGTATTTT.

This clonotype was seen only a few times. J is TRBJ2-5 and V is TRBV24-1; 8 nucleotides line up with TRBD1. The V segment lost 4 bases and the J segment 4 bases; nucleotides outside the gene matches: 10. Germline CDR1 is KGHDR and CDR2 is SFDVKD. This CDR3 region has 16 residues. The CDR3: CATSDFGQGGRETQYF. The CDR3 nucleotides read TGTGCCACCAGTGACTTTGGACAGGGTGGCAGAGAGACCCAGTACTTC.

This clonotype was found many times. The gene calls are TRBV28 and TRBJ2-2; D perhaps matches TRBD2 (6 bases). Trimming removed 5 bases from V and 6 bases from J, with 19 bases in between. The CDR3 totals 16 residues. Looked up from germline, CDR1 is MDHEN and CDR2 is SYDVKM. The DNA of the CDR3 is TGTGCCAGCAGTCAAAACCGGGACTGGGTGGCCGGGGAGCTGTTTTTT. This gives the protein CASSQNRDWVAGELFF.

At least ten counts were recorded for this clonotype. V gene TRBV20-1 combines with J gene TRBJ2-1, with 8 bases lining up with TRBD2. The CDR3 consists of 16 residues. Trimming removed 1 base from V and 2 bases from J; junction bases left unmatched: 7. Germline loops: CDR1 DFQATT, CDR2 SNEGSKA (reference sequence). The CDR3 nucleotides read TGCAGTGCTAGAGCTCGTTCAGCGGGAGCCTACAATGAGCAGTTCTTC. Its translation: CSARARSAGAYNEQFF.

A few counts support this clonotype. The rearrangement links TRBV20-1 to TRBJ1-5, with no clear D. V was shortened by 6 bases and J by 1 base, with 10 bases between the two germline ends. Germline CDR1 is DFQATT and CDR2 is SNEGSKA (reference sequence). There are 13 residues in the CDR3. CDR3 sequence: CSARVNSNQPQHF. CDR3 coding DNA: TGCAGTGCCCGGGTAAACAGCAATCAGCCCCAGCATTTT.

This clonotype was found many times. The chain couples TRBV7-9 to TRBJ2-7; 8 nucleotides match TRBD2. The length of the CDR3 is 18 residues. The V gene end was trimmed by 5 bases and the J gene end by 6 bases; junction bases not matched to a gene: 21. Germline CDR1 is SEHNR and CDR2 is FQNEAQ (reference sequence). DNA of the CDR3: TGTGCCAGCAGCCAGGTAGGCGGGAGGACCCCCTTGGTGAGCGAGCAGTACTTC. Translation: CASSQVGGRTPLVSEQYF. The full variable domain, with the rest looked up from reference TRBV7-9 and TRBJ2-7, is DTGVSQNPRHKITKRGQNVTFRCDPISEHNRLYWYRQTLGQGPEFLTYFQNEAQLEKSRLLSDRFSAERPKGSFSTLEIQRTEQGDSAMYLCASSQVGGRTPLVSEQYFGPGTRLTVT.

This clonotype occurred many times. The V and J genes are TRBV30 and TRBJ1-2; perhaps TRBD1 as D (6 bases). Trimming took off 4 bases at V and 8 bases at J, with 23 bases between the two ends. This CDR3 is 15 amino acids long. Germline V lookup: CDR1 GTSNPN, CDR2 SVGIG (reference sequence). The DNA of the CDR3 is TGTGCCTGGACAGTCGGACCAGGGGTTCCAGGAGGCTACACCTTC. Translation gives CAWTVGPGVPGGYTF.

The chain links TRBV27 to TRBJ2-3, with D hard to call. Trimming took 2 bases from V and 1 from J, leaving 10 bases between them. CDR3 length: 15 amino acids. Germline CDR1 MNHEY, CDR2 SMNVEV (reference sequence). The CDR3 nucleotides read TGTGCCAGCAGTTTAACTGCCAGTGGCACAGATACGCAGTATTTT. Protein product: CASSLTASGTDTQYF.

This clonotype has ten or more counts. The chain links TRBV30 to TRBJ2-5; 8 positions agree with TRBD1. Losses at the gene ends were 0 bases for V and 0 bases for J; bases not matched to a gene: 3. Germline CDR1 and CDR2: GTSNPN and SVGIG (reference sequence). There are 15 residues in the CDR3. Here the CDR3 DNA reads TGTGCCTGGAGTGTAAGGACAGGGCACCAAGAGACCCAGTACTTC. Protein product: CAWSVRTGHQETQYF.

This rearrangement joins TRBV19 to TRBJ1-5; 7 nucleotides align to TRBD1. V lost 5 bases and J lost 13; bases outside the gene matches: 5. Per the germline V gene, CDR1 is LNHDA and CDR2 is SQIVND (reference sequence). This CDR3 comprises 11 residues. CDR3 in amino acids: CASSARGAQHF. The CDR3 nucleotides are TGTGCCAGTAGTGCCAGGGGGGCACAGCATTTT. The whole variable domain, remainder taken from reference TRBV19 and TRBJ1-5, is DGGITQSPKYLFRKEGQNVTLSCEQNLNHDAMYWYRQDPGQGLRLIYYSQIVNDFQKGDIAEGYSVSREKKESFPLTVTSAQKNPTAFYLCASSARGAQHFGDGTRLSIL.

This clonotype was counted between two and nine times. The genes are TRBV19 and TRBJ2-7; 7 bases are a match to TRBD1. This CDR3 contains 14 residues. Germline V gives CDR1 LNHDA, CDR2 SQIVND (reference sequence). With V trimmed by 2 bases and J by 2 bases, 3 bases remained unmatched. The CDR3 is CASSIKGTAYEQYF. CDR3 nucleotides: TGTGCCAGTAGTATAAAAGGGACAGCCTACGAGCAGTACTTC.

This clonotype showed up just a few times. The chain is built from TRBV29-1 and TRBJ1-1; a possible D gene is TRBD1 (6 bases). Trimming pared 5 bases from V and 3 bases from J, leaving 22 bases between. CDR3 length equals 16 residues. CDR1 SQVTM and CDR2 ANQGSEA come from the germline V gene. CDR3 sequence (DNA): TGCAGCGTTAGGCAGCTTTCGGGGGCTTGGGACACTGAAGCTTTCTTT. It encodes CSVRQLSGAWDTEAFF.

In its sample, this clonotype was seen many times. The V and J genes are TRBV20-1 and TRBJ1-4; D unresolved. With 6 bases removed from V and 4 bases from J, the gap between germline ends came to 9 bases. The V gene's germline CDR1 is DFQATT and CDR2 SNEGSKA (reference sequence). The CDR3 loop spans 12 amino acids. In nucleotides, the CDR3 is TGCAGTGCCGCCCCCGGTAATGAAAAACTGTTTTTT. It codes for CSAAPGNEKLFF.

The chain carries TRBV20-1 and TRBJ2-7; 8 bases align to TRBD2. Losses at the gene ends were 0 bases for V and 2 bases for J; bases not matched to a gene: 3. CDR1 is DFQATT, CDR2 SNEGSKA, per germline (reference sequence). This CDR3 contains 14 residues. The CDR3 is CSARDMGLAYEQYF. CDR3 sequence (DNA): TGCAGTGCTAGAGATATGGGACTAGCCTACGAGCAGTACTTC.

This clonotype was seen at least ten times. The chain carries TRBV6-5 and TRBJ2-6, with 9 bases fitting TRBD1. With V trimmed by 2 bases and J by 0 bases, 5 bases remained unmatched. The CDR3 is 18 amino acids. CDR1 is MNHEY, CDR2 SVGAGI, per germline. The CDR3 region has the DNA TGTGCCAGCAGTTACGCCGGGACAGGGAACTCTGGGGCCAACGTCCTGACTTTC. Protein sequence: CASSYAGTGNSGANVLTF.

This clonotype showed up many times. V is TRBV5-8 and J is TRBJ2-1; 7 bases are shared with TRBD1. The CDR3 extends over 14 amino acids. Germline values: CDR1 SGHTS, CDR2 YDEGEE. V shed 1 base, J shed 4 bases, and the junction held 2 bases outside the gene matches. Here the CDR3 DNA reads TGTGCCAGCAGCTTGCCGGGACAGTACAATGAGCAGTTCTTC. This encodes CASSLPGQYNEQFF.

This clonotype has ten or more counts. This chain uses TRBV18 with TRBJ2-7; 7 bases fit TRBD2. The CDR3 has 14 amino acids. Germline-derived CDR1 and CDR2 are KGHSH and LQKENI. V lost 5 bases to trimming and J lost 1 base; unmatched junction nucleotides: 5. The CDR3 sequence is CASSSRLASYEQYF. For the CDR3, the DNA is TGTGCCAGCTCATCCCGACTAGCTTCCTACGAGCAGTACTTC. Complete variable domain (other parts from reference TRBV18 and TRBJ2-7): NAGVMQNPRHLVRRRGQEARLRCSPMKGHSHVYWYRQLPEEGLKFMVYLQKENIIDESGMPKERFSAEFPKEGPSILRIQQVVRGDSAAYFCASSSRLASYEQYFGPGTRLTVT.